The 12 T cell receptor beta chains below all came from one sample that was sequenced in a study of blood T cells in healthy people across ages (dated by TCRdb to about 2015). Libraries were prepared through 5' RACE. Instrument on record: Illumina HiSeq 2500. A second roughly 6 to 11 cycle PCR used a sample-barcoded 5' primer and a J-beta primer mix. TCRdb trimmed the raw reads at Q25, called clones with MiXCR and kept productive beta chains. Rows with one shared CDR3 protein collapse into an entry with the most common genes and DNA. The sample table records around 500,000 distinct CDR3 sequences; around 48% of these occur just once. 20% to 25% of the sample is in the top ten clones. The sequencing input was blood. All receptors derive from an elderly man in good health.

The chain has TRBV6-5 and TRBJ2-2; D possibly corresponds to TRBD2 (6 bases). V was cut by 0 bases and J by 0 bases, with 14 bases left in between. The CDR3 is made up of 18 amino acids. Germline CDR1 MNHEY, CDR2 SVGAGI. CDR3 coding DNA: TGTGCCAGCAGTTACTCGATGGGGAGGCGCGCGAACACCGGGGAGCTGTTTTTT. It translates to CASSYSMGRRANTGELFF.

This sequence joins TRBV7-2 and TRBJ2-1; D is ambiguous. The CDR3 is made up of 13 amino acids. Between the trimmed V and J ends, which lost 3 bases and 10 bases, there was a span of 13 bases. Germline V gene data show CDR1 as SGHTA and CDR2 as FQGNSA. Written as DNA, the CDR3 is TGTGCCAGCAGCTTTCGACTCGACGGGGAGCAGTTCTTC. It yields the protein CASSFRLDGEQFF.

This chain uses TRBV12-3 or TRBV12-4 with TRBJ2-6; TRBD1 matches at 7 bases. With V trimmed by 6 bases and J by 1 base, 9 bases remained unmatched. This CDR3 contains 17 residues. CDR3 coding DNA: TGTGCCAGCAGCCCGACAGGGTCCGGGTCTGGGGCCAACGTCCTGACTTTC. This gives the protein CASSPTGSGSGANVLTF.

This clonotype was seen only a few times. This rearrangement joins TRBV20-1 to TRBJ1-2; D might be TRBD1 (6 bases). The CDR3 consists of 12 residues. The germline V and J ends were trimmed by 7 bases and 6 bases, with 15 bases remaining between them. Germline V lookup: CDR1 DFQATT, CDR2 SNEGSKA (reference sequence). The CDR3 bases are TGCAGTGGAAAAAGGGGGGTTGATGGCTACACCTTC. Protein product: CSGKRGVDGYTF.

This rearrangement joins TRBV4-2 to TRBJ2-3; D ambiguous. Trimming stripped 0 bases from V and 5 bases from J, with 9 bases between. Germline CDR1 and CDR2: LGHNA and YNFKEQ. This CDR3 contains 14 residues. This CDR3 reads CASSQEWQVDTQYF. CDR3 coding DNA: TGTGCCAGCAGCCAAGAGTGGCAGGTAGATACGCAGTATTTT.

CDR3 DNA sequence: TGTGCCAGCAGCGCTCTGAGGCAGGGGAGCAATGAGCAGTTCTTC. Translating gives CASSALRQGSNEQFF. V usage is TRBV2 and J usage is TRBJ2-1; tentative D call: TRBD1 (6 bases). V lost 6 bases and J lost 6, with 18 bases in between. The CDR3 runs to 15 residues. CDR1 and CDR2 from the germline V gene are SNHLY and FYNNEI.

V and J are TRBV5-5 and TRBJ2-7; tentative D call: TRBD1 (6 bases). The CDR3 has 15 amino acids. From germline, CDR1 is SGHKS and CDR2 YYEKEE (reference sequence). Deletions cut 4 bases from V and 4 bases from J, with 18 bases between. CDR3 bases: TGTGCCAGCAGCCTTTCTGGACAGATATGGTACGAGCAGTACTTC. Protein: CASSLSGQIWYEQYF.

This clonotype was detected only a few times. The chain uses TRBV18 and TRBJ2-7; 7 bases agree with TRBD1. The CDR3 is 14 residues long. Germline V gene data show CDR1 as KGHSH and CDR2 as LQKENI. V lost 4 bases and J lost 4; bases outside the gene matches: 7. For the CDR3, the DNA is TGTGCCAGCTCACTAGGACAGGCCGGTTACGAGCAGTACTTC. This sequence encodes CASSLGQAGYEQYF.

This chain connects TRBV20-1 to TRBJ2-3; 8 bases match TRBD2. The CDR3 has 15 residues. Trimming removed 4 bases from V and 2 bases from J; junction bases left unmatched: 8. Germline CDR1 reads DFQATT; CDR2 reads SNEGSKA (reference sequence). In DNA form, the CDR3 reads TGCAGTGCTAATCGCGGGGGGCCCTACACAGATACGCAGTATTTT. It yields the protein CSANRGGPYTDTQYF.

CDR3 DNA sequence: TGTGCCAGCACTGAAGGGGGGGCCGGGTACAATGAGCAGTTCTTC. Residues: CASTEGGAGYNEQFF. The V and J genes are TRBV6-5 and TRBJ2-1, with D possibly matching TRBD2 (7 bases). The V gene's germline CDR1 is MNHEY and CDR2 SVGAGI. The V end was cut by 7 bases, the J end by 4 bases, with 17 bases between. This CDR3 spans 15 amino acids.

This rearrangement joins TRBV7-2 to TRBJ2-7, with unresolved D. CDR1 and CDR2 (germline): SGHTA, FQGNSA. This CDR3 contains 12 residues. V was shortened by 8 bases and J by 0 bases, with 8 bases between the two germline ends. The CDR3 sequence: CASGQNSYEQYF. The CDR3 DNA sequence: TGTGCCAGCGGCCAAAACTCCTACGAGCAGTACTTC.

There are a few counts of this clonotype. The chain carries TRBV12-3 or TRBV12-4 and TRBJ2-1; a possible D gene is TRBD1 (5 bases). The V and J ends lost 7 bases and 0 bases respectively, with 10 bases between them. CDR3 length: 14 amino acids. The CDR3 sequence: CASKTVSSYNEQFF. Here the CDR3 DNA reads TGTGCCAGCAAGACAGTTAGCTCCTACAATGAGCAGTTCTTC.